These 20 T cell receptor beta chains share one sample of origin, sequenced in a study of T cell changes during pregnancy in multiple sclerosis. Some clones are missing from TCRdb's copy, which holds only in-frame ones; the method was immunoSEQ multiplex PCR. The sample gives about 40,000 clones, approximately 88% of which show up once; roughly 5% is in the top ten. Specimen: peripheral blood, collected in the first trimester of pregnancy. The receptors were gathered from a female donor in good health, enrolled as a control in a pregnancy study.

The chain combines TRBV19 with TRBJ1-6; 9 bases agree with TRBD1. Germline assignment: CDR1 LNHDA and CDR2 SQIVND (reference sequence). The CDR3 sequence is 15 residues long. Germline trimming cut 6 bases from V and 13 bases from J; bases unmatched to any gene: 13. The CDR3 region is CASSLIRDRAKPLHF. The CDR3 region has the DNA TGTGCCAGTAGCCTAATCCGGGACAGGGCCAAGCCCCTCCACTTT.

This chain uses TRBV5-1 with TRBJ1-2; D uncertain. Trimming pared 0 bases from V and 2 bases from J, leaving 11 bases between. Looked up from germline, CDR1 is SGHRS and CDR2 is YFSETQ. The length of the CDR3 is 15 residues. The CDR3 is CASSLDPGGNYGYTF. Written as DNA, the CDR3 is TGCGCCAGCAGCTTGGATCCCGGAGGGAACTATGGCTACACCTTC.

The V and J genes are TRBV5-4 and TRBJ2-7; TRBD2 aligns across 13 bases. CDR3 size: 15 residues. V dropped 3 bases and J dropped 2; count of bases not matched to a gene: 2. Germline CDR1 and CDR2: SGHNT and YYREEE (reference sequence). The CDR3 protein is CASSSTSGGTYEQYF. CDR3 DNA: TGTGCCAGCAGCTCGACTAGCGGGGGGACCTACGAGCAGTACTTC. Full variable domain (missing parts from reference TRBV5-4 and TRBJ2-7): ETGVTQSPTHLIKTRGQQVTLRCSSQSGHNTVSWYQQALGQGPQFIFQYYREEENGRGNFPPRFSGLQFPNYSSELNVNALELDDSALYLCASSSTSGGTYEQYFGPGTRLTVT.

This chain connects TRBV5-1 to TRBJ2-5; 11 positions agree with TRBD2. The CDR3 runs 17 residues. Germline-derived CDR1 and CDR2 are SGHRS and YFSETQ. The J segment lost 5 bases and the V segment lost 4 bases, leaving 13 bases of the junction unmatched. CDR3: CASSQIGVAGGHETQYF. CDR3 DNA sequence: TGCGCCAGCAGCCAGATTGGAGTAGCGGGGGGGCATGAGACCCAGTACTTC.

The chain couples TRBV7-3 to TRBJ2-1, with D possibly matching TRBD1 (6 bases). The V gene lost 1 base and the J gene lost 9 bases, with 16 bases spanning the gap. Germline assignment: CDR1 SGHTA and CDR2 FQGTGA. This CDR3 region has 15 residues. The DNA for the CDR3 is TGTGCCAGCAGCTTAATTTTAACAGGGCCGACTGAGCAGTTCTTC. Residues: CASSLILTGPTEQFF.

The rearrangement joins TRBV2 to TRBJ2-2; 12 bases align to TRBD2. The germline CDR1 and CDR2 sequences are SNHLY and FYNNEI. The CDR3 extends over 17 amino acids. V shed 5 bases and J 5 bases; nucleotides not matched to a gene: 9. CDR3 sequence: CASSRTLAGGGTGELFF. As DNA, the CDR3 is TGTGCCAGCAGTAGAACCCTAGCGGGAGGGGGGACCGGGGAGCTGTTTTTT.

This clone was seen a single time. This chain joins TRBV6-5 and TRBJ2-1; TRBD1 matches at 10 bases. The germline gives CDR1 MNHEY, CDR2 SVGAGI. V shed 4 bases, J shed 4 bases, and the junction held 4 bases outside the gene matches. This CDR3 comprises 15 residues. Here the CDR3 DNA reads TGTGCCAGCAGTTTTGGACAGGGGGTATACAATGAGCAGTTCTTC. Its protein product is CASSFGQGVYNEQFF.

The CDR3 protein is CASSKPAGLANEQYF. CDR3 nucleotide sequence: TGTGCCAGCAGCAAGCCGGCGGGGCTAGCCAACGAGCAGTACTTC. The chain joins TRBV7-8 to TRBJ2-7; TRBD2 is a possible D gene (6 bases). The V gene lost 5 bases and the J gene lost 5 bases, with 19 bases spanning the gap. This CDR3 comprises 15 residues. From germline, CDR1 is SGHVS and CDR2 FQNEAQ.

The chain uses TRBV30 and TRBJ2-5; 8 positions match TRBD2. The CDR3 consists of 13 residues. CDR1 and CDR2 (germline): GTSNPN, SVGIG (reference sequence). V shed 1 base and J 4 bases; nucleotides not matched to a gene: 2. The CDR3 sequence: CAWSGSGRETQYF. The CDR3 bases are TGTGCCTGGAGTGGAAGCGGGAGAGAGACCCAGTACTTC.

The CDR3 bases are TGCGCCAGCAGCTTGACAGGGGGCTGGAACACTGAAGCTTTCTTT. This translates into CASSLTGGWNTEAFF. The rearrangement links TRBV5-1 to TRBJ1-1, with 9 bases identical to TRBD1. The CDR3 runs 15 residues. J gave up 1 base and V 1 base, and 2 bases lay outside the gene matches. The germline CDR1 and CDR2 sequences are SGHRS and YFSETQ.

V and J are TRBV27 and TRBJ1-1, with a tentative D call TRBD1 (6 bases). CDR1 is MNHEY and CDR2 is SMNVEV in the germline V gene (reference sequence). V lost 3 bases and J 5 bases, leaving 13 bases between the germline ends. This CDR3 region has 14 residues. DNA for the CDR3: TGTGCCAGCAGTTTCAGAGGGGGGGGTACTGAAGCTTTCTTT. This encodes CASSFRGGGTEAFF.

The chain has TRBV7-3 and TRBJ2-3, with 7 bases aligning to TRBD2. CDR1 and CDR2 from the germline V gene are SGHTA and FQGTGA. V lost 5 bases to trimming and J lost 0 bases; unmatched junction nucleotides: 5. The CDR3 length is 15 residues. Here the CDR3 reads CASSISGTSTDTQYF. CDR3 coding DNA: TGTGCCAGCAGCATAAGCGGGACCAGCACAGATACGCAGTATTTT.

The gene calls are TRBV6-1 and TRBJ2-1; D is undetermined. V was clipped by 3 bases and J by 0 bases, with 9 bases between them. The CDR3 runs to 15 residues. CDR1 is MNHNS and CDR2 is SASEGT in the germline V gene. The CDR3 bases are TGTGCCAGCAGTGAGAGGCTAAGCTCCTACAATGAGCAGTTCTTC. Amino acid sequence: CASSERLSSYNEQFF.

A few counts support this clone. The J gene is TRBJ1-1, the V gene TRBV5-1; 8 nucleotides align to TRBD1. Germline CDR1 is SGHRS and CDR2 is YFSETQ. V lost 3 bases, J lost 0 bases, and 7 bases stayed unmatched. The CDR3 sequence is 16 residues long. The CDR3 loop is CASSSDRGSLNTEAFF. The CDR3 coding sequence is TGCGCCAGCAGCTCAGACAGGGGAAGTTTGAACACTGAAGCTTTCTTT.

As DNA, the CDR3 is TGTGCCAGTACGGGGGACAGGGGGTATAGCAATCAGCCCCAGCATTTT. Translating it yields CASTGDRGYSNQPQHF. This chain uses TRBV19 with TRBJ1-5; 11 nucleotides match TRBD1. CDR1 and CDR2 from the germline V gene are LNHDA and SQIVND (reference sequence). CDR3 length: 16 residues. V was clipped by 7 bases and J by 0 bases; unmatched bases: 5.

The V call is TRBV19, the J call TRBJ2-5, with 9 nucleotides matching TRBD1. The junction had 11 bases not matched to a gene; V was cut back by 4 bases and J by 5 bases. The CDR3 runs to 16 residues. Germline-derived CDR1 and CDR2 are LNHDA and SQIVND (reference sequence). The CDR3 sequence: CASSKNTGQGGETQYF. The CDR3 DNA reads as TGTGCCAGTAGTAAAAACACGGGACAGGGAGGGGAGACCCAGTACTTC.

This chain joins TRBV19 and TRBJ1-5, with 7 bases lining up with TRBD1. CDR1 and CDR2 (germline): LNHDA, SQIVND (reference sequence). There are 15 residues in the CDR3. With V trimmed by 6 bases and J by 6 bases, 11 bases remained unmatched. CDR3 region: CASRVVTGTFQPQHF. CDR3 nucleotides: TGTGCCAGTAGGGTGGTGACAGGGACTTTTCAGCCCCAGCATTTT.

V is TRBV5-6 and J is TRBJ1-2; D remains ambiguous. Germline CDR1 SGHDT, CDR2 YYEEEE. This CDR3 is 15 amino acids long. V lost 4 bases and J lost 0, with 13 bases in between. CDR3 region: CASSLHRLANYGYTF. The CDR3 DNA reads TGTGCCAGCAGCCTCCACAGACTAGCTAACTATGGCTACACCTTC.

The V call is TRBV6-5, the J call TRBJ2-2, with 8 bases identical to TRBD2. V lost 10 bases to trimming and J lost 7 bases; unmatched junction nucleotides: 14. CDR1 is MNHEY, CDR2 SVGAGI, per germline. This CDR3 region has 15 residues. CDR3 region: CATRPGTSDLGELFF. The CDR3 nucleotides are TGTGCCACTAGGCCCGGGACTAGTGATCTCGGGGAGCTGTTTTTT.

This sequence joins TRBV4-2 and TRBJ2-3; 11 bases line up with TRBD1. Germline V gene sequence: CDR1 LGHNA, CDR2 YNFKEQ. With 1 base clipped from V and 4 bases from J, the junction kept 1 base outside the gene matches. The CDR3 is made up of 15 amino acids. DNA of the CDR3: TGTGCCAGCAGCCAAGGGGGACAGGGGGCAGATACGCAGTATTTT. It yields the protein CASSQGGQGADTQYF.